The count of the clone carrying this T cell receptor (beta chain) is one. Its antigen remains unknown. The V end was cut by 2 bases, the J end by 4 bases, with 19 bases between. This CDR3 has 17 residues. Germline loops: CDR1 MGHRA, CDR2 YSYEKL. The data are from a study of regulatory dendritic cells for organ transplantation. Study conclusions and caveats: Mature dendritic cells appeared to drive more memory CD8+ clonal expansion than regulatory ones. Resting memory CD8+ T cells held the most alloreactive clonotypes. Memory T cells were less diverse than naive, with memory CD8+ most oligoclonal.

Produced via immunoSEQ multiplex PCR; TCRdb's table is partial and in-frame only. The sample shows over 4,500 clones, around two thirds of them seen only once. The clonotype originates from a human donor in good health. The sample was memory CD8+ T cells from blood. Described subset: CD45RO+ memory T cells. The chain has TRBV4-1 and TRBJ2-3, with D perhaps TRBD2 (5 bases). The DNA for the CDR3 is TGCGCCAGCAGCCAATCTGGCGGCGGGTTGACGGCAGATACGCAGTATTTT. Amino acid sequence: CASSQSGGGLTADTQYF.